The subject of this entry is one TCR beta chain. This specimen comes from a study of Ad26.COV2.S vaccination and SARS-CoV-2 variants. Described treatment: about 20 received Ad26.COV2.S at low or high dose, single or two shots; several received placebo; per-sample allocation not given. The investigators took samples on day 63 after the first vaccine or placebo injection. The CDR3 has 16 residues. CDR1 and CDR2 (germline): SGHRS, YFSETQ. The V end was cut by 0 bases, the J end by 0 bases, with 13 bases between. The protocol was immunoSEQ multiplex PCR, while the TCRdb copy is restricted to in-frame clones and leaves out a portion. Found here are over 400,000 clones, over 80% of them singletons; the top ten hold approximately 1.6%.

The starting material was peripheral blood, obtained in a trial of Ad26.COV2.S vaccine versus placebo. This chain connects TRBV5-1 to TRBJ2-7; D unclear. The source is a person between 18 and 59 years old who received the Ad26.COV2.S COVID-19 vaccine or a placebo. CDR3 loop: CASSLAGTSSSYEQYF. CDR3 bases: TGCGCCAGCAGCTTGGCCGGTACGAGTAGCTCCTACGAGCAGTACTTC.